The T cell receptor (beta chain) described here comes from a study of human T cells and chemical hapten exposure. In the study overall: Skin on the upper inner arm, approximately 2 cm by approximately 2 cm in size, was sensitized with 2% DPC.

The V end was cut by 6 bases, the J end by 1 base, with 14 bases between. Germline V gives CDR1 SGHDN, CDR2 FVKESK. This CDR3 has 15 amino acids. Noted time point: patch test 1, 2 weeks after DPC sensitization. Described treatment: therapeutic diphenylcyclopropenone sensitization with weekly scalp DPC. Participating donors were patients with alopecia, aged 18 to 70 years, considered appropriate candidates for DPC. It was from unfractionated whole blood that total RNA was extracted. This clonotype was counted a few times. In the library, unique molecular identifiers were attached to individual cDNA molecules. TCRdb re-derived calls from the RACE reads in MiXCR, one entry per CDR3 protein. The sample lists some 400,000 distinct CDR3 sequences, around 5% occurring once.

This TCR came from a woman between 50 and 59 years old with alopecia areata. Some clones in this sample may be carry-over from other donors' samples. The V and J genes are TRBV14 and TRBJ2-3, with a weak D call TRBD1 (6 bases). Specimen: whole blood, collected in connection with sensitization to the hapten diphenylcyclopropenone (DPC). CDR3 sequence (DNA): TGTGCCAGCAGTTACCGGACAGTGGGCACAGATACGCAGTATTTT. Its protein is CASSYRTVGTDTQYF.